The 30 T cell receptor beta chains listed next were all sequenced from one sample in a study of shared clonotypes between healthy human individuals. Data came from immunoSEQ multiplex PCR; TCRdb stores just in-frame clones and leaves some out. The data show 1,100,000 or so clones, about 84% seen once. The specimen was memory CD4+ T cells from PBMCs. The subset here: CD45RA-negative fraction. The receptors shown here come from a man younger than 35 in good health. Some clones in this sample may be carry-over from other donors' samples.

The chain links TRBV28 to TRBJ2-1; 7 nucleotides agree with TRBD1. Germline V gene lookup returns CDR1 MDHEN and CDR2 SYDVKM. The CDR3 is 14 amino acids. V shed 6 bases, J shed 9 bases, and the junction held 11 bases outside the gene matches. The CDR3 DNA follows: TGTGCCAGCAGACCCGACAGGGTGGATAGTGAGCAGTTCTTC. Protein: CASRPDRVDSEQFF.

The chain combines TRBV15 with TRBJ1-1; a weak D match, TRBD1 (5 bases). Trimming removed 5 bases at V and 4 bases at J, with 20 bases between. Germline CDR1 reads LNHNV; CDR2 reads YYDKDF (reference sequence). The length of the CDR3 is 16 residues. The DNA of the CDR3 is TGTGCCACCAGCCCGTCGGGGCGCATGTTATTCACTGAAGCTTTCTTT. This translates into CATSPSGRMLFTEAFF.

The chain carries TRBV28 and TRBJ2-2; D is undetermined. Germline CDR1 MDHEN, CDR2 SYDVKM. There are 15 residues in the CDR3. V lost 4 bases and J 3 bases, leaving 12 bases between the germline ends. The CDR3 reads CASSYMGLDTGELFF. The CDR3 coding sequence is TGTGCCAGCAGTTATATGGGGTTGGACACCGGGGAGCTGTTTTTT.

The CDR3 sequence is CATRGMNTEAFF. CDR3 in DNA: TGTGCCACAAGGGGGATGAACACTGAAGCTTTCTTT. The chain combines TRBV28 with TRBJ1-1; D perhaps matches TRBD1 (6 bases). V was trimmed by 10 bases and J by 0 bases, leaving 9 bases between them. Germline loops: CDR1 MDHEN, CDR2 SYDVKM. This CDR3 contains 12 residues.

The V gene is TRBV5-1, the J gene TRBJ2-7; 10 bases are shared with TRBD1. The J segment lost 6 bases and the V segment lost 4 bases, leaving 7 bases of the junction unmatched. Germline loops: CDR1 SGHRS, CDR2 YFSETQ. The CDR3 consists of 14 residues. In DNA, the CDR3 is TGCGCCAGCAGCCCTACCGGGACAGGGGTCGAGCAGTACTTC. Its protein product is CASSPTGTGVEQYF.

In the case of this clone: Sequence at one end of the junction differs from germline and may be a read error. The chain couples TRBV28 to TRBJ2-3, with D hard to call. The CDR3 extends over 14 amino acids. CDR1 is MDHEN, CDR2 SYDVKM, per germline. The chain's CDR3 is CASSTRIDNRYAVF. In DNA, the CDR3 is TGTGCCAGCAGTACCCGTATAGACAACAGATACGCAGTATTT.

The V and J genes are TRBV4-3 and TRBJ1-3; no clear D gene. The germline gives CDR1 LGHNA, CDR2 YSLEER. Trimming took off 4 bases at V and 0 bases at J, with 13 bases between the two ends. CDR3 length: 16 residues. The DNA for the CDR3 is TGCGCCAGCAGCCGCTATTTTCGGGGCTCTGGAAACACCATATATTTT. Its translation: CASSRYFRGSGNTIYF.

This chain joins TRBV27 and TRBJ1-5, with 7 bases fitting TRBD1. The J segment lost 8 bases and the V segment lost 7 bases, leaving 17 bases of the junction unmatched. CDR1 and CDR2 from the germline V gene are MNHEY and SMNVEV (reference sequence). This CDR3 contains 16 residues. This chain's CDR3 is CASISESGGSYEPQHF. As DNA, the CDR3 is TGTGCCAGCATCTCCGAGTCAGGGGGGTCTTATGAGCCCCAGCATTTT.

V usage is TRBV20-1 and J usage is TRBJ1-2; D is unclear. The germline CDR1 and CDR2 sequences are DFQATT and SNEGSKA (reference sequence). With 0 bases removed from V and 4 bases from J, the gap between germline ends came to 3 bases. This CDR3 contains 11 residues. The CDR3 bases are TGCAGTGCTAGAGACCCCTATGGCTACACCTTC. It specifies CSARDPYGYTF.

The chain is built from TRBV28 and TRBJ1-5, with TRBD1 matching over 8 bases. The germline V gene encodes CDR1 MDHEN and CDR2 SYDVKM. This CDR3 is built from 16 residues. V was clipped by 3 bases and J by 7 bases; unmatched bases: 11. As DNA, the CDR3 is TGTGCCAGCAGTTTGGGACACAGGGGGGTAGGACAGCCCCAGCATTTT. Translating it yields CASSLGHRGVGQPQHF.

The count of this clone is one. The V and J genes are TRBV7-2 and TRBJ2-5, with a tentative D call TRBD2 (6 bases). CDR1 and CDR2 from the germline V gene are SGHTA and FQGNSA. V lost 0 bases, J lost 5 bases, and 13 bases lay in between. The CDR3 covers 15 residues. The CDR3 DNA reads TGTGCCAGCAGCTTAGCGCGGGGTGGTTGGGAGACCCAGTACTTC. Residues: CASSLARGGWETQYF.

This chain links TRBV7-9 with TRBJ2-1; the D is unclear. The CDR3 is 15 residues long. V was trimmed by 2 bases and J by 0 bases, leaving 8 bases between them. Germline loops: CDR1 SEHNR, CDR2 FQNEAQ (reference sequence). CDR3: CASSLIPFSYNEQFF. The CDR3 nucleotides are TGTGCCAGCAGCTTAATTCCTTTCTCCTACAATGAGCAGTTCTTC.

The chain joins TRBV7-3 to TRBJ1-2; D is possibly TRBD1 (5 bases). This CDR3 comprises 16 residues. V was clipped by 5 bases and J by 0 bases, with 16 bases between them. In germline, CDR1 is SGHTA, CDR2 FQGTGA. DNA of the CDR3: TGTGCCAGCAGCCCCGGGGCAGGGATCGCTAACTATGGCTACACCTTC. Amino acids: CASSPGAGIANYGYTF.

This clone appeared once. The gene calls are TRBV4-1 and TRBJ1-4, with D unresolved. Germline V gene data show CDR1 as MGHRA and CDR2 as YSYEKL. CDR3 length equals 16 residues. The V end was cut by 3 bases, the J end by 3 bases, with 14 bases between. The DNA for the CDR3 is TGCGCCAGCAGCCAGGTCCTCCGGGCCGCTAATGAAAAACTGTTTTTT. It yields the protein CASSQVLRAANEKLFF.

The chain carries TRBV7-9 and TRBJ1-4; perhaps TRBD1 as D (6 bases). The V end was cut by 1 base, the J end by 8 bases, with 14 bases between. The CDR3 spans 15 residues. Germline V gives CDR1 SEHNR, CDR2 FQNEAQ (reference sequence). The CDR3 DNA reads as TGTGCCAGCAGCTTAGTCGCGGGGGGCCAGGAAAAACTGTTTTTT. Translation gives CASSLVAGGQEKLFF.

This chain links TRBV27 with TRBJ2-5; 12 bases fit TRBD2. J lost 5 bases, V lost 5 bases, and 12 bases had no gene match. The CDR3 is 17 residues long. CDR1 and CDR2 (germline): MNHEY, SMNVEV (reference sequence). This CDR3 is CASSQPLAGGRPETQYF. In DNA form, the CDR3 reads TGTGCCAGCAGTCAGCCCCTAGCGGGAGGGCGTCCGGAGACCCAGTACTTC.

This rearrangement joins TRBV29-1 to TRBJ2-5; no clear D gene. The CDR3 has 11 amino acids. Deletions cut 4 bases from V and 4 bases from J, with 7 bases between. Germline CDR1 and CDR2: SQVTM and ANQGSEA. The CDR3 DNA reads TGCAGCGTTGTCCTCCTAGAGACCCAGTACTTC. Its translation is CSVVLLETQYF. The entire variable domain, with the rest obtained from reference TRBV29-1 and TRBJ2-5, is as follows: SAVISQKPSRDICQRGTSLTIQCQVDSQVTMMFWYRQQPGQSLTLIATANQGSEATYESGFVIDKFPISRPNLTFSTLTVSNMSPEDSSIYLCSVVLLETQYFGPGTRLLVL.

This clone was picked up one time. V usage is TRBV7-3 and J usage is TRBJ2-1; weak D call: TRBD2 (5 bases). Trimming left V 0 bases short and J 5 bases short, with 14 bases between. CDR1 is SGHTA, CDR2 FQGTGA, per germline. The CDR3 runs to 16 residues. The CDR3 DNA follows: TGTGCCAGCAGCTTAACTTCAGGACTGCCCAACAATGAGCAGTTCTTC. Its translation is CASSLTSGLPNNEQFF. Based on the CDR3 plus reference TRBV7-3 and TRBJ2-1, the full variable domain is GAGVSQTPSNKVTEKGKYVELRCDPISGHTALYWYRQSLGQGPEFLIYFQGTGAADDSGLPNDRFFAVRPEGSVSTLKIQRTERGDSAVYLCASSLTSGLPNNEQFFGPGTRLTVL.

The chain's CDR3 is CASSPSGVTDTQYF. In nucleotides, the CDR3 is TGTGCCAGCAGCCCTAGCGGGGTCACAGATACGCAGTATTTT. This rearrangement joins TRBV7-6 to TRBJ2-3; 9 bases are shared with TRBD2. Germline V gives CDR1 SGHVS, CDR2 FNYEAQ. CDR3 length: 14 residues. J was trimmed by 2 bases and V by 5 bases; bases with no gene match: 2.

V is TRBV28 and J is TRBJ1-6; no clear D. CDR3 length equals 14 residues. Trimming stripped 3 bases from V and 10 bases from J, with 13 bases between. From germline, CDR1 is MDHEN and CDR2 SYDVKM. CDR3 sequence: CASSFGDPGSPLHF. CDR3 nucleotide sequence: TGTGCCAGCAGTTTTGGGGATCCGGGGTCACCCCTCCACTTT.

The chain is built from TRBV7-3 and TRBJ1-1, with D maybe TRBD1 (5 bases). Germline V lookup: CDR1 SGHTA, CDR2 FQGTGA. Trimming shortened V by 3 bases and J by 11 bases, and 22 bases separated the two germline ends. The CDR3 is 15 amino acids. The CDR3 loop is CASSLSPRDGSSAFF. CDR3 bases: TGTGCCAGCAGCTTGAGCCCCCGGGACGGGTCGTCTGCTTTCTTT. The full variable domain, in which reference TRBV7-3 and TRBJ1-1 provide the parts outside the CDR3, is GAGVSQTPSNKVTEKGKYVELRCDPISGHTALYWYRQSLGQGPEFLIYFQGTGAADDSGLPNDRFFAVRPEGSVSTLKIQRTERGDSAVYLCASSLSPRDGSSAFFGQGTRLTVV.

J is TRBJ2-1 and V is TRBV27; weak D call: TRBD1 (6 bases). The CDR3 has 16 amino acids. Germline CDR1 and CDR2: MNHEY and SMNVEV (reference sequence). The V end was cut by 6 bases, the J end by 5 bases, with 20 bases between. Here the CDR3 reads CASRTGVGRSHNEQFF. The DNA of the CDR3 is TGTGCCAGCAGGACAGGCGTCGGCCGTTCCCACAATGAGCAGTTCTTC.

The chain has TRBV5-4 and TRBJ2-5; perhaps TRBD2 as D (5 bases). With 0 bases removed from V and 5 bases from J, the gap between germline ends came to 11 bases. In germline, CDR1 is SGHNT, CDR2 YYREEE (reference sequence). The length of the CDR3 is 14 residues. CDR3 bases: TGTGCCAGCAGCTTGGCCGGGGTTGGCGAGACCCAGTACTTC. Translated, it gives CASSLAGVGETQYF.

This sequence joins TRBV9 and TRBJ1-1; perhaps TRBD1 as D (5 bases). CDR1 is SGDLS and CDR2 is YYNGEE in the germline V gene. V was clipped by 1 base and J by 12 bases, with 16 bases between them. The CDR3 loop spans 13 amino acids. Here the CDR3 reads CASSVLTASGTFF. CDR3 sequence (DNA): TGTGCCAGCAGCGTACTGACAGCCAGCGGAACTTTCTTT.

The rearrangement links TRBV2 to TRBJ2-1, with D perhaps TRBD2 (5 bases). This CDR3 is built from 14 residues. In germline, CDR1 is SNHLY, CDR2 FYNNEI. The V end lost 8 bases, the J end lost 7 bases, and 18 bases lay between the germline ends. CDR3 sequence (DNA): TGTGCCAGCGATGAGAGACGAGGGCCAAATGAGCAGTTCTTC. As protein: CASDERRGPNEQFF.

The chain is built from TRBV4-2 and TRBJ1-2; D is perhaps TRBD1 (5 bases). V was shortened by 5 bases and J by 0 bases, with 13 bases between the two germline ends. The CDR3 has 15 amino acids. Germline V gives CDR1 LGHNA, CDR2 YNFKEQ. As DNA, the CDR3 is TGTGCCAGCAGCGAAAACAGGCGAACTAACTATGGCTACACCTTC. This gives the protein CASSENRRTNYGYTF.

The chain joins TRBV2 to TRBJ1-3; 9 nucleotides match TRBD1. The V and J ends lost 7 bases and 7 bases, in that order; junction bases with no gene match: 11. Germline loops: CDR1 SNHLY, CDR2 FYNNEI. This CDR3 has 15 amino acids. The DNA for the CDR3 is TGTGCCAGCACATCGGGACAGGGCGGTGGGAACACCATATATTTT. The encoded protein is CASTSGQGGGNTIYF.

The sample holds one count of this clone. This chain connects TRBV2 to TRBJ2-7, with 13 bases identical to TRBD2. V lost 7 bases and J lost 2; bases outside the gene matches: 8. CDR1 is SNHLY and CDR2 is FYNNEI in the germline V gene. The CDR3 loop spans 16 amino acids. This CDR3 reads CASNSQGLAGPYEQYF. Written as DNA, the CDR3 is TGTGCCAGCAACAGCCAGGGACTAGCGGGACCCTACGAGCAGTACTTC.

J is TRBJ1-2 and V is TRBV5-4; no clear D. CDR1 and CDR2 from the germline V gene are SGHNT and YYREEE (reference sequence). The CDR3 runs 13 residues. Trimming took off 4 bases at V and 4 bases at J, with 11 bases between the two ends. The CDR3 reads CASSIEGFYGYTF. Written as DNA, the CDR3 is TGTGCCAGCAGCATAGAAGGGTTCTATGGCTACACCTTC.

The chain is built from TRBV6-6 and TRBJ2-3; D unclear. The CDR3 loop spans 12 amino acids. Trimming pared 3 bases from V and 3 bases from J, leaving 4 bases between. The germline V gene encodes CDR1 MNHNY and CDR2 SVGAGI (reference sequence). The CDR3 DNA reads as TGTGCCAGCAGTTATGGGACAGATACGCAGTATTTT. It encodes CASSYGTDTQYF.